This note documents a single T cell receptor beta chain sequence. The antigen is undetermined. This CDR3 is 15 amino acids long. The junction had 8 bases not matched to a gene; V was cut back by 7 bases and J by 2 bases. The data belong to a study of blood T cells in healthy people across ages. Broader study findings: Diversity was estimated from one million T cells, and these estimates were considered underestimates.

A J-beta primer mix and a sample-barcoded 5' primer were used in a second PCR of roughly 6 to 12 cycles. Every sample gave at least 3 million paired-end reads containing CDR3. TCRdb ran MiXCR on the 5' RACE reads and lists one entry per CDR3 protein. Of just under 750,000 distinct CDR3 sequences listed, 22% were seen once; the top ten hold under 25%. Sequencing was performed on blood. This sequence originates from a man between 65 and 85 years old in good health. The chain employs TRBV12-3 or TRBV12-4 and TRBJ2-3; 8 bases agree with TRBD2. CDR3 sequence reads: CASTSGGANTDTQYF. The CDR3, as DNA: TGTGCCAGCACCTCCGGGGGGGCCAACACAGATACGCAGTATTTT.